This T cell receptor beta chain was recorded in a study of blood T cell repertoires in COVID-19. On the study more broadly: Spain, Italy and the United States supplied samples that represented acute and convalescent COVID-19. T cells, B-cell-depleted T cells, or PBMCs provided the cDNA or gDNA that served as material.

Per the authors' pipeline: Amplification from reference gene primers served as the basis for estimated nucleated cell counts. TCRdb's copy holds only in-frame clones and misses some; the assay was immunoSEQ multiplex PCR. That table supplies the V and J calls and clone size; D and trimming were determined from the DNA. The profile shows 92,000 or so clones, approximately 88% of them singletons. Germline values: CDR1 WNHNN, CDR2 SYGVQD (reference sequence). The CDR3 has 15 amino acids. V lost 4 bases, J lost 7 bases, and 8 bases stayed unmatched. Sequenced material: peripheral blood. The rearrangement links TRBV10-1 to TRBJ1-3; 9 bases line up with TRBD1. The TCR originated in a man aged 60 to 69 with acute or convalescent COVID-19. CDR3 region: CASSGTGTGKNTIYF. The CDR3, as DNA: TGCGCCAGCAGTGGGACCGGGACAGGGAAGAACACCATATATTTT.